This T cell receptor beta chain was sequenced during a study of cytomegalovirus exposure and HLA in healthy donors. Details on this clone: What it binds is not known.

The study ran its PCR with 60 Vbeta and 13 Jbeta primers. The table came from immunoSEQ multiplex PCR; TCRdb's copy has only in-frame clones and leaves some out. Of around 150,000 clones in the sample, around 80% were seen once. The study's findings and limits: 15,000 to 20,000 TCR beta sequences were associated with HLA alleles at 0.05 false discovery rate in a later analysis. In a later analysis, across HLA loci, associated TCR counts were highest for DRB1, lowest for HLA-C. Cytomegalovirus-associated TCR beta chains were listed, numbering around 150.

CDR3 length: 17 amino acids. The junction had 8 bases not matched to a gene; V was cut back by 6 bases and J by 1 base. Germline loops: CDR1 KGHSH, CDR2 LQKENI. The sequencing sample was made of PBMCs. The chain has TRBV18 and TRBJ2-3; 12 positions match TRBD1. The receptor comes from a female donor in good health and CMV-seropositive. This CDR3 reads CASSPGQGASGTDTQYF. The CDR3 bases are TGTGCCAGCTCTCCGGGACAGGGGGCTAGCGGCACAGATACGCAGTATTTT.